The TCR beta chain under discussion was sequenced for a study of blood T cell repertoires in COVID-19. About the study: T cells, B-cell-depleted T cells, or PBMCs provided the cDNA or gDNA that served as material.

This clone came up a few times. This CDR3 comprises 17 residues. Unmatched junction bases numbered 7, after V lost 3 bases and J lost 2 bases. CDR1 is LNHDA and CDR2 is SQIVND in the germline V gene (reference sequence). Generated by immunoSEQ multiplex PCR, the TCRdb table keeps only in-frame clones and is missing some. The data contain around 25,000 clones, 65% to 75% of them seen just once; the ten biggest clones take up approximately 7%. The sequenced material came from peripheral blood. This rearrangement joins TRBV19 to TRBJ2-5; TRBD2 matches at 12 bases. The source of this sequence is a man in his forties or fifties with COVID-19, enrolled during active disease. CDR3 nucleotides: TGTGCCAGTAGTATCAGGAAACTAGCGGGAGGTCAAGAGACCCAGTACTTC. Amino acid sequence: CASSIRKLAGGQETQYF.